This section outlines one T cell receptor (beta chain) sequence together with its context. The data derive from a study of T cell responses to AZD1222 COVID-19 vaccine. Produced via immunoSEQ multiplex PCR; TCRdb's table is partial and in-frame only. This table holds about 89,000 clones, 89% found once. V gave up 5 bases and J gave up 9 bases, with 13 bases separating them. This CDR3 contains 12 residues. CDR1 and CDR2 from the germline V gene are SGHAT and FQNNGV. The source of this sequence is an adult who received the AZD1222 COVID-19 vaccine. The chain joins TRBV11-2 to TRBJ2-5; perhaps TRBD2 as D (7 bases). The input for sequencing was peripheral blood, taken 28 days after the second AZD1222 dose. As DNA, the CDR3 is TGTGCCAGCAGCCGTTTCGGGGGGCCCCAGTACTTC. Protein product: CASSRFGGPQYF.